Presented here are 13 T cell receptor beta chains from one specimen sequenced in a study of response to subunit inactivated influenza vaccine. TCRdb re-called the RT-PCR reads with MiXCR, one entry per CDR3 protein. The table has over 800,000 distinct CDR3 sequences, approximately 21% seen once. The sample consisted of PBMCs from blood, taken roughly 5 days after vaccination. Source of these receptors: a man over 45 who received an inactivated influenza vaccine.

This clonotype has at least ten counts. CDR3 region: CASSPIAGAPYNEQFF. CDR3 DNA sequence: TGTGCCAGCAGTCCTATAGCGGGAGCCCCCTACAATGAGCAGTTCTTC. V is TRBV12-3 or TRBV12-4 and J is TRBJ2-1; 9 bases fit TRBD2. The CDR3 contains 16 residues. V lost 5 bases to trimming and J lost 2 bases; unmatched junction nucleotides: 7.

The V and J genes are TRBV3-1 and TRBJ1-1, with D uncertain. CDR1 and CDR2 from the germline V gene are LGHDT and YNNKEL (reference sequence). V shed 0 bases and J shed 6 bases, with 8 bases lying between them. This CDR3 has 13 amino acids. CDR3 residues: CASSQEERAEAFF. The CDR3 nucleotides read TGTGCCAGCAGCCAAGAAGAACGAGCTGAAGCTTTCTTT.

This clonotype came up many times. The rearrangement links TRBV3-1 to TRBJ2-7, with 10 nucleotides matching TRBD2. There are 15 residues in the CDR3. Germline V lookup: CDR1 LGHDT, CDR2 YNNKEL (reference sequence). The V segment lost 3 bases and the J segment 6 bases; nucleotides outside the gene matches: 8. CDR3 amino acids: CASSQSASGSVEQYF. CDR3 DNA sequence: TGTGCCAGCAGCCAGAGTGCTAGCGGGAGTGTCGAGCAGTACTTC.

The chain uses TRBV15 and TRBJ2-5; 7 bases fit TRBD1. Germline assignment: CDR1 LNHNV and CDR2 YYDKDF (reference sequence). The V and J ends lost 5 bases and 3 bases, in that order; junction bases with no gene match: 3. This CDR3 has 13 amino acids. In nucleotides, the CDR3 is TGTGCCACCAGCCACGGGACAGAAGAGACCCAGTACTTC. Translating it yields CATSHGTEETQYF.

This sequence joins TRBV7-2 and TRBJ2-6; the D gene is possibly TRBD1 (6 bases). V was shortened by 5 bases and J by 0 bases, with 11 bases between the two germline ends. From germline, CDR1 is SGHTA and CDR2 FQGNSA. The CDR3 is made up of 16 amino acids. CDR3 amino acids: CASSAVRGSGANVLTF. CDR3 bases: TGTGCCAGCAGCGCCGTCAGGGGCTCTGGGGCCAACGTCCTGACTTTC.

This clonotype was counted a few times. The genes are TRBV20-1 and TRBJ2-7; TRBD1 aligns across 8 bases. Germline loops: CDR1 DFQATT, CDR2 SNEGSKA (reference sequence). The CDR3 length is 15 residues. J gave up 3 bases and V 6 bases, and 13 bases lay outside the gene matches. This CDR3 reads CSASPPGQAHYEQYF. CDR3 DNA sequence: TGCAGTGCGTCGCCCCCGGGACAGGCTCACTACGAGCAGTACTTC.

This clonotype has a handful of counts. The CDR3 nucleotides read TGTGCCAGCAGAGCACAGGGTAGCACCGGGGAGCTGTTTTTT. Its protein product is CASRAQGSTGELFF. The chain combines TRBV2 with TRBJ2-2; D perhaps matches TRBD1 (6 bases). Germline CDR1 is SNHLY and CDR2 is FYNNEI. V was clipped by 6 bases and J by 4 bases, with 12 bases between them. The CDR3 has 14 amino acids.

This chain joins TRBV4-1 and TRBJ1-1; TRBD1 agrees at 10 bases. V gave up 1 base and J gave up 11 bases; unmatched junction bases: 1. The length of the CDR3 is 12 residues. Germline V CDR1 and CDR2: MGHRA, YSYEKL. The DNA of the CDR3 is TGCGCCAGCAGCCAAGGGACAGGGGGGGCTTTCTTT. Its protein is CASSQGTGGAFF.

The rearrangement uses TRBV7-2 and TRBJ2-1, with 11 bases aligning to TRBD2. The CDR3 consists of 15 residues. CDR1 and CDR2 from the germline V gene are SGHTA and FQGNSA. Trimming took 5 bases from V and 7 from J; bases not matched to a gene: 7. CDR3 nucleotide sequence: TGTGCCAGCAGCCCCTCTAGCGGGAGGCGTAATGAGCAGTTCTTC. This codes for CASSPSSGRRNEQFF.

This clonotype occurred many times. The rearrangement joins TRBV3-1 to TRBJ2-7; D remains unclear. The CDR3 covers 15 residues. Germline V CDR1 and CDR2: LGHDT, YNNKEL (reference sequence). V lost 4 bases to trimming and J lost 3 bases, with 16 bases between them. CDR3 in amino acids: CASSPTLSQIYEQYF. For the CDR3, the DNA is TGTGCCAGCAGCCCGACTCTGTCGCAGATCTACGAGCAGTACTTC.

The chain is built from TRBV30 and TRBJ2-3; no firm D call. Germline V gene lookup returns CDR1 GTSNPN and CDR2 SVGIG (reference sequence). CDR3 size: 13 residues. V was shortened by 2 bases and J by 0 bases, with 6 bases between the two germline ends. CDR3 protein: CAWSSGSTDTQYF. CDR3 nucleotides: TGTGCCTGGAGTTCTGGTAGCACAGATACGCAGTATTTT. Drawing the rest from reference TRBV30 and TRBJ2-3, the complete variable domain is SQTIHQWPATLVQPVGSPLSLECTVEGTSNPNLYWYRQAAGRGLQLLFYSVGIGQISSEVPQNLSASRPQDRQFILSSKKLLLSDSGFYLCAWSSGSTDTQYFGPGTRLTVL.

V and J are TRBV12-3 or TRBV12-4 and TRBJ2-5; TRBD2 agrees at 16 bases. This CDR3 has 16 residues. Trimming took 4 bases from V and 4 from J; bases not matched to a gene: 3. For the CDR3, the DNA is TGTGCCAGCAGTTCGGGACTAGCGGGGGGGAGAGAGACCCAGTACTTC. It translates to CASSSGLAGGRETQYF.

This clonotype appeared a few times. The chain links TRBV3-1 to TRBJ2-7; D is possibly TRBD1 or TRBD2 (5 bases each). The V gene lost 7 bases and the J gene lost 0 bases, with 13 bases spanning the gap. From germline, CDR1 is LGHDT and CDR2 YNNKEL (reference sequence). The CDR3 is made up of 14 amino acids. CDR3 DNA: TGTGCCAGCACCACGGGGCTTAGCTCCTACGAGCAGTACTTC. Translated, it gives CASTTGLSSYEQYF.